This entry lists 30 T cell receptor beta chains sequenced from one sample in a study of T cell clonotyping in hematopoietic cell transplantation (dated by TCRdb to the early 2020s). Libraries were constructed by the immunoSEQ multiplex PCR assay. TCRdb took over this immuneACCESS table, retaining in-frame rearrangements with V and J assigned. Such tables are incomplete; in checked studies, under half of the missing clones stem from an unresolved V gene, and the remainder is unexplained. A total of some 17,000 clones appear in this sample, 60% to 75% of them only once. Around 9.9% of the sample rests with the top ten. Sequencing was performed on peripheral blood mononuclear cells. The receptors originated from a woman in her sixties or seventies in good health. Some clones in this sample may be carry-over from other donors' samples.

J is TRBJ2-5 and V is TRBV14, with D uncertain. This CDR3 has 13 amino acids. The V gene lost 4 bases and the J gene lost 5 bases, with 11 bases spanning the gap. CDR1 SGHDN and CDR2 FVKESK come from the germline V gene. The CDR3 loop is CASSLNVGETQYF. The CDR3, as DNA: TGTGCCAGCAGCCTAAATGTCGGGGAGACCCAGTACTTC.

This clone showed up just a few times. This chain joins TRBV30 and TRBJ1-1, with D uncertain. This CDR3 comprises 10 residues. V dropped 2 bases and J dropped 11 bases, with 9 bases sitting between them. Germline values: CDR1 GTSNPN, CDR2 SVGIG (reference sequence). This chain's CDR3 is CAWSQQTAFF. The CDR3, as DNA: TGTGCCTGGAGTCAACAGACTGCTTTCTTT.

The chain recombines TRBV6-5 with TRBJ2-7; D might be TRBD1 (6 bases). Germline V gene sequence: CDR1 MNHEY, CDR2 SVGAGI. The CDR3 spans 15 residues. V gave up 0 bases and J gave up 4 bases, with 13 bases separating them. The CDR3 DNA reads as TGTGCCAGCAGTTACTCCCCGGCCAGGGGATACGAGCAGTACTTC. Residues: CASSYSPARGYEQYF.

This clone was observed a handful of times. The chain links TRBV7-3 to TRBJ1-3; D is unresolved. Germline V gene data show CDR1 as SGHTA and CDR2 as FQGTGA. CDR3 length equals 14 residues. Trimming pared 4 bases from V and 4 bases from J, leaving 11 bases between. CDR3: CASSYGFWGNTIYF. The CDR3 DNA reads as TGTGCCAGCAGCTATGGGTTTTGGGGAAACACCATATATTTT.

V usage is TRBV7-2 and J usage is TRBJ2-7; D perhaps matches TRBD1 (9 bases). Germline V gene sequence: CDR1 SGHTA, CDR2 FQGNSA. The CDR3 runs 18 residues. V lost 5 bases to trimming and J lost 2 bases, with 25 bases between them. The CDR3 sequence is CASSPGGTGTFSPYEQYF. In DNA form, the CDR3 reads TGTGCCAGCAGCCCGGGAGGGACAGGGACTTTCTCCCCCTACGAGCAGTACTTC.

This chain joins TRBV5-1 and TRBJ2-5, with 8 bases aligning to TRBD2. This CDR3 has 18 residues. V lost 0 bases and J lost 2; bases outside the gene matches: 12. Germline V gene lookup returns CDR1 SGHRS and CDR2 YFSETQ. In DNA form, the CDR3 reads TGCGCCAGCAGCTTGGGAGCCGGGAGGGCCGGGTCGCAAGAGACCCAGTACTTC. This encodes CASSLGAGRAGSQETQYF.

The CDR3 DNA reads TGCGGAACAGGGGAATCTAATGAAAAACTGTTTTTT. Translation gives CGTGESNEKLFF. This chain joins TRBV29-1 and TRBJ1-4, with 7 bases aligning to TRBD1. The CDR3 covers 12 residues. The V gene's germline CDR1 is SQVTM and CDR2 ANQGSEA.

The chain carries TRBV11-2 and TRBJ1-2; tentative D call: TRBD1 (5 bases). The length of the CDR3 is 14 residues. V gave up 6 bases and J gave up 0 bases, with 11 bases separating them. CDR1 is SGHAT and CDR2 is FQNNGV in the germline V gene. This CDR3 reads CASSQRGANYGYTF. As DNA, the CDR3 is TGTGCCAGCAGTCAACGGGGGGCTAACTATGGCTACACCTTC.

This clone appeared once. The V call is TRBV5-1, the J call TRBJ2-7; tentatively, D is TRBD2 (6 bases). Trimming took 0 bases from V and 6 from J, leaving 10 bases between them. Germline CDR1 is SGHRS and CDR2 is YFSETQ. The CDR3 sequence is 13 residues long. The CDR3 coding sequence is TGCGCCAGCAGCTTGGGGAGGGTCGGCGAGCAGTACTTC. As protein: CASSLGRVGEQYF.

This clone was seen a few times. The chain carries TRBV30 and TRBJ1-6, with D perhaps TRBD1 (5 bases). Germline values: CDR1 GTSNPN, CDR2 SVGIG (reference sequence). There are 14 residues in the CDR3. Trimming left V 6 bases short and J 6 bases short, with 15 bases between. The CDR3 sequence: CACAGEKSNSPLHF. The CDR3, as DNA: TGTGCCTGCGCGGGGGAAAAGAGTAATTCACCCCTCCACTTT.

The CDR3, as DNA: TGCGCCAGCAGCCCCAACGGAGATACGCAGTATTTT. Protein: CASSPNGDTQYF. This rearrangement joins TRBV4-1 to TRBJ2-3; D gene uncertain. Trimming cost V 4 bases and J 5 bases, with 7 bases left between them. The germline V gene has CDR1 MGHRA and CDR2 YSYEKL. The CDR3 spans 12 residues.

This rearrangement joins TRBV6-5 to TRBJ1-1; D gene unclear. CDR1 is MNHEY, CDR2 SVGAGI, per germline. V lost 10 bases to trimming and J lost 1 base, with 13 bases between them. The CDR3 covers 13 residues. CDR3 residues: CATRRTENTEAFF. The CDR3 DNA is TGTGCCACCCGTAGAACGGAGAACACTGAAGCTTTCTTT.

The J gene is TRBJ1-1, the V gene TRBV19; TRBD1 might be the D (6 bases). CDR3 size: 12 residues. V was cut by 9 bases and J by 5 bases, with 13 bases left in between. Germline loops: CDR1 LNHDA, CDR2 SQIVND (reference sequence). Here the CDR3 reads CASLGAFTEAFF. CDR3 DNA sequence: TGTGCCAGCCTGGGGGCTTTTACTGAAGCTTTCTTT. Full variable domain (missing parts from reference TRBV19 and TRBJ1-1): DGGITQSPKYLFRKEGQNVTLSCEQNLNHDAMYWYRQDPGQGLRLIYYSQIVNDFQKGDIAEGYSVSREKKESFPLTVTSAQKNPTAFYLCASLGAFTEAFFGQGTRLTVV.

The DNA for the CDR3 is TGTGCCAGTAGAAGGGATCCTCCCTATGGCTACACCTTC. This codes for CASRRDPPYGYTF. The J gene is TRBJ1-2, the V gene TRBV19; D uncertain. CDR3 length: 13 residues. CDR1 LNHDA and CDR2 SQIVND come from the germline V gene (reference sequence). With 6 bases removed from V and 4 bases from J, the gap between germline ends came to 12 bases.

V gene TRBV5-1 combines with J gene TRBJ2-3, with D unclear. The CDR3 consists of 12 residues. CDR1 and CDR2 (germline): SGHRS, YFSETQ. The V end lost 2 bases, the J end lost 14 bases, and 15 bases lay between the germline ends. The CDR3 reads CASSLNGVGPYF. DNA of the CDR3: TGCGCCAGCAGCTTAAATGGCGTCGGACCGTATTTT.

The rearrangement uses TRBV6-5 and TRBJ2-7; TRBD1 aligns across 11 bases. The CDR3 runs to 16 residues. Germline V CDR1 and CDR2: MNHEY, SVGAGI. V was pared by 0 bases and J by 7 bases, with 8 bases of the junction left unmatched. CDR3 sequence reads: CASSYSIPGTGGEQYF. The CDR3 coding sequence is TGTGCCAGCAGTTACTCGATCCCAGGGACAGGGGGAGAGCAGTACTTC.

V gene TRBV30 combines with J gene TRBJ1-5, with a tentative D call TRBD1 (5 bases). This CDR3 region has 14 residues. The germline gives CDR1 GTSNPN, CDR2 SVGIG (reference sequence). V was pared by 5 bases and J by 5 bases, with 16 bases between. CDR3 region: CAWSLGVDDQPQHF. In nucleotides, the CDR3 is TGTGCCTGGTCCCTAGGGGTGGATGATCAGCCCCAGCATTTT. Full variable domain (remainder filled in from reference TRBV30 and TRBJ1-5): SQTIHQWPATLVQPVGSPLSLECTVEGTSNPNLYWYRQAAGRGLQLLFYSVGIGQISSEVPQNLSASRPQDRQFILSSKKLLLSDSGFYLCAWSLGVDDQPQHFGDGTRLSIL.

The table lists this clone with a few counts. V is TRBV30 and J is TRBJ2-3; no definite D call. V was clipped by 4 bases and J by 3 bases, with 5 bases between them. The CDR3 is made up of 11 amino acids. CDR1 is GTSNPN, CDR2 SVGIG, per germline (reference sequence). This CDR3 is CAWTFTDTQYF. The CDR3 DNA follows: TGTGCCTGGACCTTTACAGATACGCAGTATTTT.

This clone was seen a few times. This chain's CDR3 is CASSVGGDYGYTF. The CDR3 nucleotides read TGTGCCAGCAGCGTAGGAGGGGACTATGGCTACACCTTC. The rearrangement links TRBV9 to TRBJ1-2, with D possibly matching TRBD1 (5 bases). Germline V gene sequence: CDR1 SGDLS, CDR2 YYNGEE. This CDR3 has 13 residues. Trimming stripped 0 bases from V and 3 bases from J, with 6 bases between. Drawing the rest from reference TRBV9 and TRBJ1-2, the complete variable domain is DSGVTQTPKHLITATGQRVTLRCSPRSGDLSVYWYQQSLDQGLQFLIQYYNGEERAKGNILERFSAQQFPDLHSELNLSSLELGDSALYFCASSVGGDYGYTFGSGTRLTVV.

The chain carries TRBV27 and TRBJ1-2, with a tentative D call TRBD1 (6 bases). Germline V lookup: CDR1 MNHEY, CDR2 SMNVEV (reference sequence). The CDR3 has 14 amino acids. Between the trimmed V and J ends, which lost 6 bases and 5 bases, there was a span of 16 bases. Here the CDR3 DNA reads TGTGCCAGCAGGGGGGCTGGGTTTGGATATGGCTACACCTTC. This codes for CASRGAGFGYGYTF.

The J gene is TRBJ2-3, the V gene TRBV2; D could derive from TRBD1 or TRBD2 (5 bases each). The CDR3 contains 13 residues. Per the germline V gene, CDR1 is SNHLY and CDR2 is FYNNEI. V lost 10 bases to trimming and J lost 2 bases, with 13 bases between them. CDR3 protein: CATGPPFTDTQYF. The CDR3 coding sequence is TGTGCCACGGGACCGCCATTCACAGATACGCAGTATTTT.

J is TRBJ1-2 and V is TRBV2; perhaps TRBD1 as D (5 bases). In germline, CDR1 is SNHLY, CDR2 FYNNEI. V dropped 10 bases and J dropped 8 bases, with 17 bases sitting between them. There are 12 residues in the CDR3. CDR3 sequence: CANRRQGLGYTF. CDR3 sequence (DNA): TGTGCCAACCGGCGGCAGGGTCTCGGCTACACCTTC.

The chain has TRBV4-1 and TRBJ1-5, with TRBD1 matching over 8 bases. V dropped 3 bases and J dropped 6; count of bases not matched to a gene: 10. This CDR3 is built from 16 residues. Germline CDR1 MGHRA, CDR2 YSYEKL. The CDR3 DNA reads TGCGCCAGCAGCCATTTTGCCCCAGGGGGCGGTCAGCCCCAGCATTTT. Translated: CASSHFAPGGGQPQHF.

CDR3 loop: CASSLRDITTNEKLFF. The CDR3 coding sequence is TGTGCCAGCAGTTTAAGGGACATAACAACTAATGAAAAACTGTTTTTT. The V gene is TRBV9, the J gene TRBJ1-4, with D perhaps TRBD1 (6 bases). The CDR3 has 16 amino acids. The germline V gene has CDR1 SGDLS and CDR2 YYNGEE. Trimming stripped 5 bases from V and 0 bases from J, with 14 bases between.

The CDR3 region has the DNA TGTGCCTGGGATGGGGGAGCAGGGGGGCGTCAGCCCCAGCATTTT. Residues: CAWDGGAGGRQPQHF. V is TRBV30 and J is TRBJ1-5; 7 bases match TRBD1. This CDR3 comprises 15 residues. V trimming: 5 bases; J trimming: 6 bases; junction bases outside the gene matches: 13. Germline loops: CDR1 GTSNPN, CDR2 SVGIG (reference sequence). Combining the CDR3 with reference TRBV30 and TRBJ1-5 gives the whole variable domain SQTIHQWPATLVQPVGSPLSLECTVEGTSNPNLYWYRQAAGRGLQLLFYSVGIGQISSEVPQNLSASRPQDRQFILSSKKLLLSDSGFYLCAWDGGAGGRQPQHFGDGTRLSIL.

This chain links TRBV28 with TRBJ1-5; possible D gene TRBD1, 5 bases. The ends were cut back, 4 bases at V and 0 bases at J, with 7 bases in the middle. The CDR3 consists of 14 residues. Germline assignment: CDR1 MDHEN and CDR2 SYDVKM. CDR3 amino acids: CASSSGGSNQPQHF. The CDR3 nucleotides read TGTGCCAGCAGTTCGGGGGGTAGCAATCAGCCCCAGCATTTT.

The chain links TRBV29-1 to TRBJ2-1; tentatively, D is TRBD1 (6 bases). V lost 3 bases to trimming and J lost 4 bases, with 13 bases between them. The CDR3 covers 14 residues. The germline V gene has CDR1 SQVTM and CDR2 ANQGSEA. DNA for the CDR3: TGCAGCGTTGACCGGCAGGGGTATTACAATGAGCAGTTCTTC. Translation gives CSVDRQGYYNEQFF.

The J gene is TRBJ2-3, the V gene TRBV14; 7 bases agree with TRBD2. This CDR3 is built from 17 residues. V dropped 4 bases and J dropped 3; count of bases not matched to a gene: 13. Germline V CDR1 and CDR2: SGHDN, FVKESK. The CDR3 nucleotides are TGTGCCAGCAGCCCCCGATTTTGGGGGAGGGCGACAGATACGCAGTATTTT. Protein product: CASSPRFWGRATDTQYF.

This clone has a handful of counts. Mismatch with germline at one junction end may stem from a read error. CDR3 DNA: TGTGCTAGCAGCTTAGGTACCTCCGGTTCTACGGAGCAGTATTTT. It is translated as CASSLGTSGSTEQYF. The J gene is TRBJ2-3, the V gene TRBV7-7; D is unresolved. This CDR3 is 15 amino acids long. Germline V CDR1 and CDR2: SSHAT, FNYEAQ (reference sequence).

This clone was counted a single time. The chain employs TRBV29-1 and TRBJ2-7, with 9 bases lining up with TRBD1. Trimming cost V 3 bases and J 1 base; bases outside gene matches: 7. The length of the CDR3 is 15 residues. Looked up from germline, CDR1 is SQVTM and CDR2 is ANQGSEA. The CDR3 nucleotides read TGCAGCGTTGATGTCGGGACAGGGCTTTCCTACGAGCAGTACTTC. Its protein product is CSVDVGTGLSYEQYF.